Detailed here is one TCR beta chain. Its antigen specificity is not known. Base-call qualities are not available, and no considerably larger clone is one nucleotide away. Using the deep immunoSEQ assay, TCR CDR3 regions were amplified from genomic DNA by multiplex PCR. For each cell subset, the extracted genomic DNA was distributed evenly across all wells of several immunoSEQ 96-well plates, and each plate served as one replicate. Each replicate PCR for sorted subsets received roughly 0.2 ug genomic DNA, equal to tens of thousands of T cell genomes. Purified libraries were measured with a Qubit 3.0 fluorometer, size-checked on a Bioanalyzer 2100, and measured again with the KAPA Library Quantification kit. Every immunoSEQ 96-well plate was sequenced on a dedicated single-read 150-cycle Illumina NextSeq 550 flow cell. Turning to the authors' computational methods: The immunoSEQ output contained only junctional sequences without quality scores, so filtering could not match that applied to full-length reads. To assign V/J genes and CDR3, sequences were annotated against IMGT germline references using PyIR, a Python wrapper for IgBLAST v1.9. Reads with weak V/J assignments (E-value above 1e-6), missing CDR3, stop codons, out-of-frame junctions, or ambiguous translated residues were removed. V3J clonotypes were defined as sequences sharing the same inferred V gene, J gene, and CDR3 amino acid sequence. The percentage overlap between two repertoires was calculated by dividing the number of shared unique clonotypes by the size of the smaller repertoire. RTK rarefaction, the Chao1 estimator, and Recon v2.1 estimates of unobserved clonotypes were used to assess repertoire richness. For all TCRbeta clonotypes obtained by the gDNA method from a few donors, generation probabilities were computed with OLGA. The table comes from immuneACCESS by way of TCRdb, which keeps in-frame sequences with V and J called. Part of the clones is missing from these tables; in studies checked, under half for an unresolved V gene and the rest for unknown reasons. V and J calls and clone size follow that table, whereas D and trimming were derived from the DNA. Within this sample are some 2.3 million clones, with roughly 93% of them counted one time only. Jointly, the top ten make up 0.39% of the sample.

The data stem from a study of shared clonotypes between healthy human individuals (TCRdb year 2020). Turning to the overall study: Three men and a couple of women, aged 18 to 49 years, made up the cohort. For each donor, CD4 naive and CD4 memory were each given three plates, CD8 naive was given two plates, and CD8 memory was given one plate. To estimate repertoire size and how much clonotype sharing occurs between individuals, the study deeply sequenced the blood TCR repertoires of several healthy adults. Libraries were prepared and TCR repertoires were sequenced by different laboratories using diverse techniques, in order to increase sequencing depth and limit assay-specific biases. Between about 0.8 and 9 billion PBMCs per donor were obtained by leukapheresis.

The donors were healthy, HIV-negative adults with no recently reported acute infections or vaccinations. Only Caucasian adults living in Nashville, Tennessee, USA were represented among the donors. Magnetic negative selection was used to enrich CD4+ T cells, after which naive cells were positively selected on CD45RA and the negative fraction became the memory subset. Blood was obtained by leukapheresis, after which PBMCs were separated by Ficoll-Histopaque density gradient centrifugation and cryopreserved in liquid nitrogen vapor phase. Analytical flow cytometry was used to check the purity and quantity of each magnetically sorted T cell population. Genomic DNA was isolated from every sorted fraction and measured by UV absorbance on a Nanodrop 2000c. The CDR3 starts with the cysteine, ends with the phenylalanine, and has 18 residues. Only CDR3 DNA is held: 54 bases, read in frame from base 1. On the study overall, not on this receptor specifically: Naive subsets generally had larger estimated clonotype richness than memory subsets. Because the study included only a small number of donors, the genetic and exposure-history diversity represented was limited. Pairwise subsampling indicated that sequencing depth was expected to affect the degree of clonotype sharing among donors. Incomplete sequencing was indicated by rarefaction of sorted-subset datasets, despite the large sequencing depth. Across four donors, about 5% of naive CD4, over 3% of naive CD8, about 2.3% of memory CD4, and over 0.35% of memory CD8 clonotypes were shared. Compared with non-shared clonotypes, the clonotypes found in all four sorted-subset donors had higher generation probabilities. Sampling was restricted to blood, and TCR repertoires in tissue are likely to differ from TCR repertoires in blood.

The sequencing sample was made of naive CD4+ T cells from PBMCs. Read against the paper, the sample's cell subset or site label means: CD45RA+ positively selected. This receptor was identified in a man younger than 35 in good health. Some clones in this sample may be carry-over from other donors' samples. The sequence is built from TRBV21-1 and TRBJ2-7. TRBV21-1 counts as a pseudogene. Read as DNA, the sequence is TGTGCCAGCAGCAGACCGCTGGGCGGCTTAAGGAGCTCCTACGAGCAGTACTTC. Translated, it gives CASSRPLGGLRSSYEQYF.